What follows are 23 T cell receptor beta chains derived from one specimen sequenced in a study of blood T cell repertoires in COVID-19 (dated by TCRdb to about 2020). Preparation of the library involved the immunoSEQ multiplex PCR assay. TCRdb provides this immuneACCESS table in a form limited to in-frame rearrangements. Some clones are lacking; in checked studies, under half of them reflect an unresolved V gene, and why the rest are absent is not known. The sample records approximately 140,000 clones, roughly 90% of which are singletons. More than 1% of the sample rests with the top ten. Sequenced material: PBMCs or T cells enriched from blood (not recorded which). These receptor sequences come from a woman in her 30s with acute COVID-19.

J is TRBJ1-4 and V is TRBV7-2, with D tentatively TRBD1 (6 bases). Trimming removed 1 base at V and 3 bases at J, with 12 bases between. The CDR3 runs 16 residues. Germline V gives CDR1 SGHTA, CDR2 FQGNSA. The CDR3 bases are TGTGCCAGCAGCTTAGTTCAGGGGACGGCTAATGAAAAACTGTTTTTT. It yields the protein CASSLVQGTANEKLFF.

V gene TRBV29-1 combines with J gene TRBJ2-3, with D perhaps TRBD1 (6 bases). Trimming removed 4 bases at V and 0 bases at J, with 14 bases between. Per germline, CDR1 SQVTM and CDR2 ANQGSEA. This CDR3 has 15 residues. This CDR3 reads CSVGLGAASTDTQYF. The DNA of the CDR3 is TGCAGCGTTGGGTTGGGGGCCGCTAGCACAGATACGCAGTATTTT.

The V gene is TRBV5-6, the J gene TRBJ1-4; D is possibly TRBD1 (5 bases). CDR1 and CDR2 (germline): SGHDT, YYEEEE. The ends were cut back, 1 base at V and 7 bases at J, with 11 bases in the middle. The CDR3 is made up of 14 amino acids. CDR3 in DNA: TGTGCCAGCAGCTTGCCAGGGAGGGGTGAAAAACTGTTTTTT. The encoded protein is CASSLPGRGEKLFF.

The chain combines TRBV15 with TRBJ1-3; D is undetermined. The CDR3 contains 15 residues. Per the germline V gene, CDR1 is LNHNV and CDR2 is YYDKDF (reference sequence). V lost 0 bases, J lost 4 bases, and 10 bases lay in between. The CDR3: CATSREAGSGNTIYF. CDR3 bases: TGTGCCACCAGCAGAGAGGCGGGCTCGGGAAACACCATATATTTT.

The V and J genes are TRBV11-1 and TRBJ1-1; TRBD1 might be the D (6 bases). CDR1 and CDR2 from the germline V gene are SGHAT and FQDESV (reference sequence). V lost 6 bases and J lost 6, with 14 bases in between. CDR3 length equals 13 residues. The CDR3 nucleotides read TGTGCCAGCAGTTTTTACAGGGAATCTGAAGCTTTCTTT. Protein product: CASSFYRESEAFF.

V is TRBV5-1 and J is TRBJ1-1; D perhaps matches TRBD1 (6 bases). Germline V gene sequence: CDR1 SGHRS, CDR2 YFSETQ. Trimming took off 3 bases at V and 5 bases at J, with 14 bases between the two ends. This CDR3 is 14 amino acids long. In nucleotides, the CDR3 is TGCGCCAGCAGCTCACAGGGCCAAGGAACTGAAGCTTTCTTT. This encodes CASSSQGQGTEAFF. Full variable domain (remainder filled in from reference TRBV5-1 and TRBJ1-1): KAGVTQTPRYLIKTRGQQVTLSCSPISGHRSVSWYQQTPGQGLQFLFEYFSETQRNKGNFPGRFSGRQFSNSRSEMNVSTLELGDSALYLCASSSQGQGTEAFFGQGTRLTVV.

The genes are TRBV7-9 and TRBJ1-2; possibly TRBD1 for D (6 bases). From germline, CDR1 is SEHNR and CDR2 FQNEAQ (reference sequence). The CDR3 extends over 17 amino acids. Trimming shortened V by 1 base and J by 4 bases, and 19 bases separated the two germline ends. CDR3 sequence: CASSLEVFETGLYGYTF. CDR3 nucleotide sequence: TGTGCCAGCAGCTTAGAGGTTTTTGAGACAGGTCTCTATGGCTACACCTTC.

The chain is built from TRBV2 and TRBJ1-2; 8 bases fit TRBD1. Losses at the gene ends were 3 bases for V and 2 bases for J; bases not matched to a gene: 5. CDR3 length: 15 amino acids. Per the germline V gene, CDR1 is SNHLY and CDR2 is FYNNEI. In nucleotides, the CDR3 is TGTGCCAGCAGTGACAGGACAGGGCTAAACTATGGCTACACCTTC. This gives the protein CASSDRTGLNYGYTF.

This clone was recorded once. V is TRBV28 and J is TRBJ2-2; the match to TRBD1 covers 7 bases. The CDR3 runs to 15 residues. Germline CDR1 is MDHEN and CDR2 is SYDVKM. Losses at the gene ends were 5 bases for V and 6 bases for J; bases not matched to a gene: 9. The DNA for the CDR3 is TGTGCCAGCAGTAATACAGGGGACCGGGCCGGGGAGCTGTTTTTT. The encoded protein is CASSNTGDRAGELFF.

This chain connects TRBV27 to TRBJ2-3, with unresolved D. V was shortened by 1 base and J by 4 bases, with 18 bases between the two germline ends. CDR1 and CDR2 (germline): MNHEY, SMNVEV (reference sequence). The CDR3 length is 17 residues. The CDR3 coding sequence is TGTGCCAGCAGTTTATACTGGCAGGCTCCCCCGCCAGATACGCAGTATTTT. Translation: CASSLYWQAPPPDTQYF.

The genes are TRBV28 and TRBJ2-3, with 8 nucleotides matching TRBD2. The CDR3 sequence is 16 residues long. The ends lost 6 bases at V and 0 bases at J; junction bases unmatched: 8. From germline, CDR1 is MDHEN and CDR2 SYDVKM. The CDR3 DNA sequence: TGTGCCAGCAGATCCGTAGCGGGGACTAGCACAGATACGCAGTATTTT. Translation gives CASRSVAGTSTDTQYF.

The chain joins TRBV24-1 to TRBJ2-3, with 14 bases lining up with TRBD2. Germline CDR1 KGHDR, CDR2 SFDVKD. This CDR3 is built from 17 residues. V shed 2 bases and J 6 bases; nucleotides not matched to a gene: 6. CDR3 amino acids: CATSDSGTSGGRDTQYF. The CDR3 DNA is TGTGCCACCAGTGATTCTGGGACTAGCGGGGGACGTGATACGCAGTATTTT.

The chain uses TRBV4-3 and TRBJ1-1, with 7 bases fitting TRBD1. CDR1 and CDR2 (germline): LGHNA, YSLEER. Germline trimming cut 0 bases from V and 5 bases from J; bases unmatched to any gene: 9. The CDR3 has 16 amino acids. The CDR3 DNA reads as TGCGCCAGCAGCCAAGATCCAGGGGGGAGGTCAACTGAAGCTTTCTTT. It yields the protein CASSQDPGGRSTEAFF.

This clone has a handful of counts. The chain carries TRBV18 and TRBJ1-2; 10 bases align to TRBD1. V shed 3 bases, J shed 6 bases, and the junction held 4 bases outside the gene matches. Germline CDR1 and CDR2: KGHSH and LQKENI. The CDR3 runs 14 residues. DNA of the CDR3: TGTGCCAGCTCACCGCAGGACAGGGGGAATGGCTACACCTTC. Its protein is CASSPQDRGNGYTF.

This clone was counted a single time. The chain has TRBV21-1 and TRBJ1-2; TRBD1, as called in the table, went unchecked against the DNA. TRBV21-1 counts as a pseudogene. The CDR3 extends over 13 amino acids. The CDR3 loop reads CASRSSRGNGYTF. Written as DNA, the CDR3 is TGTGCCAGCAGAAGCAGTAGGGGAAACGGCTACACCTTC.

The V call is TRBV7-9, the J call TRBJ2-1, with 8 bases matching TRBD2. The length of the CDR3 is 15 residues. Germline assignment: CDR1 SEHNR and CDR2 FQNEAQ (reference sequence). The V and J ends lost 0 bases and 8 bases, in that order; junction bases with no gene match: 6. CDR3 loop: CASSLAEREYDEQFF. In nucleotides, the CDR3 is TGTGCCAGCAGCTTAGCCGAGCGGGAGTATGATGAGCAGTTCTTC.

The CDR3 spells CASSVGGRYEQYF. CDR3 nucleotides: TGTGCCAGCAGCGTAGGGGGGCGGTACGAGCAGTACTTC. J is TRBJ2-7 and V is TRBV9, with D maybe TRBD1 (6 bases). This CDR3 is built from 13 residues. Trimming shortened V by 0 bases and J by 4 bases, and 8 bases separated the two germline ends. Germline CDR1 is SGDLS and CDR2 is YYNGEE.

The V call is TRBV5-1, the J call TRBJ2-1; D gene unclear. The germline V gene encodes CDR1 SGHRS and CDR2 YFSETQ. The CDR3 contains 15 residues. V was shortened by 0 bases and J by 2 bases, with 9 bases between the two germline ends. The DNA of the CDR3 is TGCGCCAGCAGCTTGGACGCAGGAACCTACAATGAGCAGTTCTTC. Its protein is CASSLDAGTYNEQFF.

This clone appeared a few times. The chain carries TRBV28 and TRBJ2-3, with TRBD2 as a possible D gene (6 bases). CDR3 length: 15 amino acids. The germline V and J ends were trimmed by 5 bases and 2 bases, with 14 bases remaining between them. Germline lookup yields CDR1 MDHEN and CDR2 SYDVKM. The CDR3, as DNA: TGTGCCAGCAGTCTCGGAGCGGGCACCACAGATACGCAGTATTTT. This codes for CASSLGAGTTDTQYF.

The chain has TRBV10-3 and TRBJ1-5; perhaps TRBD1 as D (6 bases). The ends were cut back, 2 bases at V and 3 bases at J, with 8 bases in the middle. The CDR3 consists of 14 residues. Germline V gene sequence: CDR1 ENHRY, CDR2 SYGVKD. The CDR3 coding sequence is TGTGCCATCAGTGAGAGGGACACCAATCAGCCCCAGCATTTT. This gives the protein CAISERDTNQPQHF.

This clone has just one count. V usage is TRBV4-1 and J usage is TRBJ2-2; D perhaps matches TRBD2 (6 bases). Germline values: CDR1 MGHRA, CDR2 YSYEKL. Trimming removed 3 bases at V and 8 bases at J, with 13 bases between. The CDR3 totals 14 residues. This chain's CDR3 is CASSQYGTLGELFF. The CDR3 coding sequence is TGCGCCAGCAGCCAGTACGGGACTTTAGGGGAGCTGTTTTTT.

This CDR3 reads CASSISGVRTNYGYTF. The DNA for the CDR3 is TGTGCCAGTAGTATCTCGGGGGTTCGGACTAACTATGGCTACACCTTC. The V call is TRBV19, the J call TRBJ1-2, with D maybe TRBD1 (5 bases). The germline gives CDR1 LNHDA, CDR2 SQIVND (reference sequence). This CDR3 is 16 amino acids long. V was pared by 3 bases and J by 0 bases, with 14 bases between. The whole variable domain, filled in from reference TRBV19 and TRBJ1-2, reads DGGITQSPKYLFRKEGQNVTLSCEQNLNHDAMYWYRQDPGQGLRLIYYSQIVNDFQKGDIAEGYSVSREKKESFPLTVTSAQKNPTAFYLCASSISGVRTNYGYTFGSGTRLTVV.

The chain employs TRBV6-2 or TRBV6-3 and TRBJ2-5, with D maybe TRBD1 (6 bases). This CDR3 is 15 amino acids long. Germline assignment: CDR1 MNHEY and CDR2 SVGEGT. V shed 6 bases and J shed 4 bases, with 18 bases lying between them. The CDR3 here is CASSSFEIGGETQYF. CDR3 nucleotide sequence: TGTGCCAGCAGCTCCTTTGAGATAGGGGGAGAGACCCAGTACTTC.